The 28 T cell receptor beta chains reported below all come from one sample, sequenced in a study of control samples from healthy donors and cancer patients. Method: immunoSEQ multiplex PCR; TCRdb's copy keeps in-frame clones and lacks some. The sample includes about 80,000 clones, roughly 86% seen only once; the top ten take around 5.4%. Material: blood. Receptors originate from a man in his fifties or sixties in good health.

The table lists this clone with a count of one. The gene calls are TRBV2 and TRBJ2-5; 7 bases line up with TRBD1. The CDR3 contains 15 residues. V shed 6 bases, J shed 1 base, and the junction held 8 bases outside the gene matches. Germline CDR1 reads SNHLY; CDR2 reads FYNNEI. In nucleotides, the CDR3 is TGTGCCAGCAGGGCAACAGGGGCGACCCAAGAGACCCAGTACTTC. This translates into CASRATGATQETQYF.

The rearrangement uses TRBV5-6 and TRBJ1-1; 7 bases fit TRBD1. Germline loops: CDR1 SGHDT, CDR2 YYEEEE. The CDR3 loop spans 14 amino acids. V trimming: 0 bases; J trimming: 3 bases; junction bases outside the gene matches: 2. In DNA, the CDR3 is TGTGCCAGCAGCTTGGGAGACAGGGACACTGAAGCTTTCTTT. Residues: CASSLGDRDTEAFF.

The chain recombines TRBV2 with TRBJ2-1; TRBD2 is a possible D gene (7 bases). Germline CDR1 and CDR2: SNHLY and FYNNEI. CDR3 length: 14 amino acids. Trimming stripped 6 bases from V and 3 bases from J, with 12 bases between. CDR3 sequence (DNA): TGTGCCAGCAGGGAGGGGGGGGGCTACAATGAGCAGTTCTTC. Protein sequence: CASREGGGYNEQFF.

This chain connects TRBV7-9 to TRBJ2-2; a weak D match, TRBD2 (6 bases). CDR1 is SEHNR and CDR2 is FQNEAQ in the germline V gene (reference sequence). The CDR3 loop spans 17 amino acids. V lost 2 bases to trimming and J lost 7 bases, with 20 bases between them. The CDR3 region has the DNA TGTGCCAGCAGCTTACCCCCTGGTGGCGGGGAGGACGGGGAGCTGTTTTTT. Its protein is CASSLPPGGGEDGELFF. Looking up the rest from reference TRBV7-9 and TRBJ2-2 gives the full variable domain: DTGVSQNPRHKITKRGQNVTFRCDPISEHNRLYWYRQTLGQGPEFLTYFQNEAQLEKSRLLSDRFSAERPKGSFSTLEIQRTEQGDSAMYLCASSLPPGGGEDGELFFGEGSRLTVL.

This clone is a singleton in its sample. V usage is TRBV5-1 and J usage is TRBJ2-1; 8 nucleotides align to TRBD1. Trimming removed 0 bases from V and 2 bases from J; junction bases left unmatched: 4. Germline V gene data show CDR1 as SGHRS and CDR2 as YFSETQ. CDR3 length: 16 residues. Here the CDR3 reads CASSLDGQGPYNEQFF. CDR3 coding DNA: TGCGCCAGCAGCTTGGACGGACAGGGCCCCTACAATGAGCAGTTCTTC.

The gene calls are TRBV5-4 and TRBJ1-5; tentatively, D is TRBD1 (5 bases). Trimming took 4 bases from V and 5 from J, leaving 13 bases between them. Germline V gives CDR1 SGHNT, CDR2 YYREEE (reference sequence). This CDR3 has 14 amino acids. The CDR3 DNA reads TGTGCCAGCAGCGCCGGGGGGGTCGATCAGCCCCAGCATTTT. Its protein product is CASSAGGVDQPQHF.

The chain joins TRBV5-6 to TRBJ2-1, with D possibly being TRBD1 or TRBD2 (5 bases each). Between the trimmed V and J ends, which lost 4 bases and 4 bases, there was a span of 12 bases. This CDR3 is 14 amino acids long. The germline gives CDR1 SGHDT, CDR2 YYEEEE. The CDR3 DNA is TGTGCCAGCAGCCTACCGGGACGGTACAATGAGCAGTTCTTC. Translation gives CASSLPGRYNEQFF. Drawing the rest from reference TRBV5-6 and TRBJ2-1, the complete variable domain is DAGVTQSPTHLIKTRGQQVTLRCSPKSGHDTVSWYQQALGQGPQFIFQYYEEEERQRGNFPDRFSGHQFPNYSSELNVNALLLGDSALYLCASSLPGRYNEQFFGPGTRLTVL.

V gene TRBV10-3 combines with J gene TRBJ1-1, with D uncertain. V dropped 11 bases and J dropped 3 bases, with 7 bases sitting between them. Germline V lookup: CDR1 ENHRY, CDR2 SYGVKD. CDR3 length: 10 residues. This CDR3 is CAPKYTEAFF. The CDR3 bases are TGTGCCCCCAAGTACACTGAAGCTTTCTTT.

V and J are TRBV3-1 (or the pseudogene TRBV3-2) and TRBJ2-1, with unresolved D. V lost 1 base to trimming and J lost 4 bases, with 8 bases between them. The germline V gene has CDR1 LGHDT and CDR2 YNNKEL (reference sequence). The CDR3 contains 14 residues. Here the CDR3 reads CASSQGVRYNEQFF. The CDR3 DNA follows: TGTGCCAGCAGCCAAGGGGTCAGGTACAATGAGCAGTTCTTC.

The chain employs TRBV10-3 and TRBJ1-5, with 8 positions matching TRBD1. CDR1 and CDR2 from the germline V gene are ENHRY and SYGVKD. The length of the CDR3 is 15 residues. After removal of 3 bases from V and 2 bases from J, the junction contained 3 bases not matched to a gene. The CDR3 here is CAISDLTGGNQPQHF. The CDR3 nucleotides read TGTGCCATCAGTGACTTGACAGGGGGCAATCAGCCCCAGCATTTT.

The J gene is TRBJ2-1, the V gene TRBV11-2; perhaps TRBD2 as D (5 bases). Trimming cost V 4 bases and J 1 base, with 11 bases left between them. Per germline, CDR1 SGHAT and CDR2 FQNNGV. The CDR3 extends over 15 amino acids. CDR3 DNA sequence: TGTGCCAGCAGCTCGACTATCGAGTCCTACAATGAGCAGTTCTTC. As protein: CASSSTIESYNEQFF.

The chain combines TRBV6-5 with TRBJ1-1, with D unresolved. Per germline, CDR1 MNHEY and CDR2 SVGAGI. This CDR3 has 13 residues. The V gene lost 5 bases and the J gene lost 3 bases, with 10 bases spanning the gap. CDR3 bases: TGTGCCAGCAGTATAAACAGAGACACTGAAGCTTTCTTT. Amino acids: CASSINRDTEAFF.

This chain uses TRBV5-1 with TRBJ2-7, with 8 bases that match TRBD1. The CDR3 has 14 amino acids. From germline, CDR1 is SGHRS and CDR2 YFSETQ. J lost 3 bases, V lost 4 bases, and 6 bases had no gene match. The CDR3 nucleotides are TGCGCCAGCAGCATGGACAGGGCCAGCTACGAGCAGTACTTC. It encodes CASSMDRASYEQYF.

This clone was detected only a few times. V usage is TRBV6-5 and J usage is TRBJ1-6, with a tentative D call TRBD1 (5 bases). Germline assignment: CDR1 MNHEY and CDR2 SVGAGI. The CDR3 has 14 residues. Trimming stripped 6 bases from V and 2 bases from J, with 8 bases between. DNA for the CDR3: TGTGCCAGCAGCTCGGGACCCTATAATTCACCCCTCCACTTT. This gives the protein CASSSGPYNSPLHF.

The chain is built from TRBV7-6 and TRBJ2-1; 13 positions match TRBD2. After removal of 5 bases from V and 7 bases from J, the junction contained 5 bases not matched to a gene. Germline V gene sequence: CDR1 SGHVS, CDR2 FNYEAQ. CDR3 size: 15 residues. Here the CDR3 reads CASSPLAGGQNEQFF. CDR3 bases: TGTGCCAGCAGCCCACTAGCGGGGGGGCAAAATGAGCAGTTCTTC.

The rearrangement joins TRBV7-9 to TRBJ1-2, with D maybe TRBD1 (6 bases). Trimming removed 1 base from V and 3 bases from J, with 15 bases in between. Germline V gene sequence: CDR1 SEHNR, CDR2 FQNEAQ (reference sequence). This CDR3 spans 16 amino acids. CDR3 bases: TGTGCCAGCAGCTTAGTAACAGGGATTTTGGACTATGGCTACACCTTC. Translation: CASSLVTGILDYGYTF. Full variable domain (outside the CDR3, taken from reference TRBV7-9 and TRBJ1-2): DTGVSQNPRHKITKRGQNVTFRCDPISEHNRLYWYRQTLGQGPEFLTYFQNEAQLEKSRLLSDRFSAERPKGSFSTLEIQRTEQGDSAMYLCASSLVTGILDYGYTFGSGTRLTVV.

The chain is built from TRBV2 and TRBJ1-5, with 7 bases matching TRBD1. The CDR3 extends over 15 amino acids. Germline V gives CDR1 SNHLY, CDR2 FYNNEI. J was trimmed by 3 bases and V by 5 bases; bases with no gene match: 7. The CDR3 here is CASSQHRGSNQPQHF. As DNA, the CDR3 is TGTGCCAGCAGTCAACACAGGGGATCCAATCAGCCCCAGCATTTT.

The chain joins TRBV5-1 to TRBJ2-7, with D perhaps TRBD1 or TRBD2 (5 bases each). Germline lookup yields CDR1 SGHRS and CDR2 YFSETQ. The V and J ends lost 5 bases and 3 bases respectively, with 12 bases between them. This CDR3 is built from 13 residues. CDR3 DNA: TGCGCCAGCAGGGGGGACGTACGCTACGAGCAGTACTTC. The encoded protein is CASRGDVRYEQYF.

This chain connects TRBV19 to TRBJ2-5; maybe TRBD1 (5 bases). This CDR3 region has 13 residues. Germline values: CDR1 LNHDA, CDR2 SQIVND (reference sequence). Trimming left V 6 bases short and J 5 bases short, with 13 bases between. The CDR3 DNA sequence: TGTGCCAGTAGAGGGTTAGGGGTCGAGACCCAGTACTTC. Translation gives CASRGLGVETQYF.

CDR3: CASSLIVSYEQYF. CDR3 sequence (DNA): TGTGCCAGCAGCTTAATAGTTTCCTACGAGCAGTACTTC. The genes are TRBV11-3 and TRBJ2-7; D is ambiguous. Germline CDR1 SGHNT, CDR2 YENEEA. This CDR3 spans 13 amino acids. Trimming pared 2 bases from V and 1 base from J, leaving 6 bases between.

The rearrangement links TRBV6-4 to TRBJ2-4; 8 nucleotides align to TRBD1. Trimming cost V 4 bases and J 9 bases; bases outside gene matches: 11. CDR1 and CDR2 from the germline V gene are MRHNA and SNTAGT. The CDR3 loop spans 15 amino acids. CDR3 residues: CASSARQGPEGIQYF. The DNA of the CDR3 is TGTGCCAGCAGTGCCCGACAGGGGCCGGAGGGCATTCAGTACTTC.

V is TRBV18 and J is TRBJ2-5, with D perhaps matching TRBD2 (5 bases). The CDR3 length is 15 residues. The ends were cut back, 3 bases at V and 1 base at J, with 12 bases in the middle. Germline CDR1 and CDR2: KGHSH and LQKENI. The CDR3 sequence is CASSPLAGSQETQYF. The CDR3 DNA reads TGTGCCAGCTCACCCCTCGCGGGTAGCCAAGAGACCCAGTACTTC. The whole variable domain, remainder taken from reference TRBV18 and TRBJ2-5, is NAGVMQNPRHLVRRRGQEARLRCSPMKGHSHVYWYRQLPEEGLKFMVYLQKENIIDESGMPKERFSAEFPKEGPSILRIQQVVRGDSAAYFCASSPLAGSQETQYFGPGTRLLVL.

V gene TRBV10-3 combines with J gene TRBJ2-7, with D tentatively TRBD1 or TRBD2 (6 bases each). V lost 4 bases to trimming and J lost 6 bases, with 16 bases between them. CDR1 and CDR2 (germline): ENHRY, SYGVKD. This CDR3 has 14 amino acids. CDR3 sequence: CAISAPRDNFEQYF. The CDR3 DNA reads TGTGCCATCAGTGCGCCGCGGGACAATTTCGAGCAGTACTTC.

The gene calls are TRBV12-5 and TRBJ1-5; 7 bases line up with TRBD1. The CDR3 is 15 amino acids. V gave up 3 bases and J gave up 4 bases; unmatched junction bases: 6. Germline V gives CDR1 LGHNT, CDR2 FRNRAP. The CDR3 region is CASGFGAGGNQPQHF. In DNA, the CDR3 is TGTGCTAGTGGTTTCGGGGCAGGGGGGAATCAGCCCCAGCATTTT.

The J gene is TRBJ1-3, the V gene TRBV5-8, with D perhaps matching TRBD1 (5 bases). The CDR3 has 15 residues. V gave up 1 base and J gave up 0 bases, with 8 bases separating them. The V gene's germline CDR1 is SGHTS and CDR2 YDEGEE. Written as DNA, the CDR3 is TGTGCCAGCAGCTTGCGGGGCCACTCTGGAAACACCATATATTTT. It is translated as CASSLRGHSGNTIYF.

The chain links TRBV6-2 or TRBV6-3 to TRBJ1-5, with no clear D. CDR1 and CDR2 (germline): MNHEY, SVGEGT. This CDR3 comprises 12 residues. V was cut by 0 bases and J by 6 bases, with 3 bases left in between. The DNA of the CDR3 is TGTGCCAGCAGTTACTCGAGTCAGCCCCAGCATTTT. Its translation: CASSYSSQPQHF.

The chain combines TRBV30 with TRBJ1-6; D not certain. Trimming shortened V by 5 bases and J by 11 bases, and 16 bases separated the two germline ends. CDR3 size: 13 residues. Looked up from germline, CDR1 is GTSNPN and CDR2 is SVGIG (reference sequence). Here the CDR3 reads CAWRTVRWPPLHF. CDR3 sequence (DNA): TGTGCCTGGCGGACGGTGCGTTGGCCACCCCTCCACTTT.

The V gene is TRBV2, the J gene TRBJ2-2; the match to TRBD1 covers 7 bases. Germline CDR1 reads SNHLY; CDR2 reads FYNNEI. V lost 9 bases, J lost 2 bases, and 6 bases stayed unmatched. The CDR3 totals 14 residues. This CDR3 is CASSGQRNTGELFF. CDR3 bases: TGTGCCAGTTCGGGACAGAGAAACACCGGGGAGCTGTTTTTT.